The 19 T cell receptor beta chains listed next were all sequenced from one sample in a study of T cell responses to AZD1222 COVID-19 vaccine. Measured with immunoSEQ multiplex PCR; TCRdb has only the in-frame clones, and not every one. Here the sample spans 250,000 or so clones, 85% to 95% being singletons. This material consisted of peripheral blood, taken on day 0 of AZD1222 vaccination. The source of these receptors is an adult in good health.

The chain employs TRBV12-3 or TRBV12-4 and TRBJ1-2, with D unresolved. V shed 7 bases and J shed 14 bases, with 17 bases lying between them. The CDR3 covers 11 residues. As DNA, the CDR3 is TGTGCCAGCATTTCTAACTATGTTTTGACCTTC. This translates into CASISNYVLTF.

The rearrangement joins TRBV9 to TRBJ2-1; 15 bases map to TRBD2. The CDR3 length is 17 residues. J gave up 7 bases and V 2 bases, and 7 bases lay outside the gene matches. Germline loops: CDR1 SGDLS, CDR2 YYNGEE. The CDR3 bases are TGTGCCAGCAGCGTGGAAGGACTAGCGGGAGGGAGAAATGAGCAGTTCTTC. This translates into CASSVEGLAGGRNEQFF.

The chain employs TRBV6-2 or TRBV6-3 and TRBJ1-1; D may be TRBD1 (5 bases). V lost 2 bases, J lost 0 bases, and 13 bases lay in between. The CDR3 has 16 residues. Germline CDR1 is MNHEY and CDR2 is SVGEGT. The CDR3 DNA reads TGTGCCAGCAGTTACAACCCGGGGGGAGTGAACACTGAAGCTTTCTTT. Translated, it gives CASSYNPGGVNTEAFF.

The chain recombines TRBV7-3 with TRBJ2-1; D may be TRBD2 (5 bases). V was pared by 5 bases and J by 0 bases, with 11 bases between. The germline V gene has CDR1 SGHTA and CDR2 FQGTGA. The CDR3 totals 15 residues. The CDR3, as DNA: TGTGCCAGCAGCCTTGAGCGGAGCTCCTACAATGAGCAGTTCTTC. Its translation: CASSLERSSYNEQFF.

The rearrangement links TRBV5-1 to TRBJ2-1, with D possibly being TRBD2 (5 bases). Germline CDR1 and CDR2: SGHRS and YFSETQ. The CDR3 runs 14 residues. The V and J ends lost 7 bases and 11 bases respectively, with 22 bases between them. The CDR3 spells CASVLSASSSKQFF. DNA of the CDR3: TGCGCCAGCGTTTTGAGCGCATCTAGCTCCAAGCAGTTCTTC.

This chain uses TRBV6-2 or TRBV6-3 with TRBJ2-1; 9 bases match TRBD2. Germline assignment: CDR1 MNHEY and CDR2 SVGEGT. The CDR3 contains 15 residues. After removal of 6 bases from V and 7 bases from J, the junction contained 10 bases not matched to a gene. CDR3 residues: CASSKLAGGGNEQFF. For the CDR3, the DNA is TGTGCCAGCAGCAAACTAGCGGGTGGCGGGAATGAGCAGTTCTTC.

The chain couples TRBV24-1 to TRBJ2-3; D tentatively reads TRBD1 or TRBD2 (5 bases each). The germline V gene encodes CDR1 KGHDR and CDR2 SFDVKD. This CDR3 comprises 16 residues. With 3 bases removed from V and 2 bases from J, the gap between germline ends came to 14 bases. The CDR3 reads CATSDAQGRTTDTQYF. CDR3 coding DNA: TGTGCCACCAGTGATGCTCAGGGACGGACCACAGATACGCAGTATTTT.

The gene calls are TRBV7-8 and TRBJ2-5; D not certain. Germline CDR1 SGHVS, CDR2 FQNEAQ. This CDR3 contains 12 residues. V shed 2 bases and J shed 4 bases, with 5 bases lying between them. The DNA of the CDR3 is TGTGCCAGCAGCTTACTCCCAGAGACCCAGTACTTC. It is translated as CASSLLPETQYF.

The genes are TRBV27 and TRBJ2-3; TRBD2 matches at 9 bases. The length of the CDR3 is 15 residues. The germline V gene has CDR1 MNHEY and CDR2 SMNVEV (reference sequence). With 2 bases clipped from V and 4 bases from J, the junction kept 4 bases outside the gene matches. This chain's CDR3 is CASSLAGGAPDTQYF. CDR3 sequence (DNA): TGTGCCAGCAGTTTAGCGGGGGGGGCTCCAGATACGCAGTATTTT.

The CDR3 loop is CASSLLDSYEQYF. CDR3 in DNA: TGTGCCAGCAGCCTCCTCGACTCCTACGAGCAGTACTTC. The chain employs TRBV3-1 (or the pseudogene TRBV3-2) and TRBJ2-7; D gene uncertain. Trimming cost V 4 bases and J 0 bases, with 7 bases left between them. Germline-derived CDR1 and CDR2 are LGHDT and YNNKEL (reference sequence). This CDR3 spans 13 amino acids.

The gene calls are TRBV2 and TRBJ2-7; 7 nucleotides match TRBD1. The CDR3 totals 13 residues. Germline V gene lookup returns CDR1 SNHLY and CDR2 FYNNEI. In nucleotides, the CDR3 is TGTGCACATGGGGCCGCCCCAGGGGGCGAGCAGTACTTC. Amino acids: CAHGAAPGGEQYF.

The CDR3 sequence is CASSQGQKYEQYF. Written as DNA, the CDR3 is TGTGCCAGCAGCCAAGGACAGAAATACGAGCAGTACTTC. The chain is built from TRBV3-1 (or the pseudogene TRBV3-2) and TRBJ2-7, with a tentative D call TRBD1 (5 bases). The ends were cut back, 1 base at V and 4 bases at J, with 8 bases in the middle. The germline V gene encodes CDR1 LGHDT and CDR2 YNNKEL (reference sequence). The CDR3 has 13 amino acids.

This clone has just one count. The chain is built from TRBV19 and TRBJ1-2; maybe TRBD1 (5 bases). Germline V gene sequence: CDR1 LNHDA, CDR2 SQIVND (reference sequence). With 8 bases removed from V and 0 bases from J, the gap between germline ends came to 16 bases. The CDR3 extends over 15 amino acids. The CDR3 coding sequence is TGTGCCAGTCAATATTCAGGGACCACTAACTATGGCTACACCTTC. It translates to CASQYSGTTNYGYTF.

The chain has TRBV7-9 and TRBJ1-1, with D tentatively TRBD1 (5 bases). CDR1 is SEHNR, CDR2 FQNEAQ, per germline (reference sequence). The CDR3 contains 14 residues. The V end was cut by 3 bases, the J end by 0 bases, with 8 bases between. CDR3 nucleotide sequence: TGTGCCAGCAGCTTGAGACAGATGAACACTGAAGCTTTCTTT. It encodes CASSLRQMNTEAFF.

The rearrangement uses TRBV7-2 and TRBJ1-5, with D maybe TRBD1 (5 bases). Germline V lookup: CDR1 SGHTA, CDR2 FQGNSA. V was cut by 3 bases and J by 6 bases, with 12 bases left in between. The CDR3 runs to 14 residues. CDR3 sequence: CASSLQGLGQPQHF. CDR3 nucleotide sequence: TGTGCCAGCAGCTTGCAGGGTCTGGGTCAGCCCCAGCATTTT.

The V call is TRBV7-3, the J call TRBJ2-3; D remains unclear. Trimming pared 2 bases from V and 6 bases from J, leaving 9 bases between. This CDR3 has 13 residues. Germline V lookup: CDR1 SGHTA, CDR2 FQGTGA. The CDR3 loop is CASSLSVDDTQYF. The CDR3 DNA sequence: TGTGCCAGCAGCTTATCAGTCGACGATACGCAGTATTTT.

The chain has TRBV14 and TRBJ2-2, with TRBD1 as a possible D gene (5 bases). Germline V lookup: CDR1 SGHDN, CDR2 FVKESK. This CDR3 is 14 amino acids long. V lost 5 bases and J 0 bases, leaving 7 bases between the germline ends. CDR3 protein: CASSKQANTGELFF. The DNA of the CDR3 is TGTGCCAGCAGCAAACAGGCGAACACCGGGGAGCTGTTTTTT.

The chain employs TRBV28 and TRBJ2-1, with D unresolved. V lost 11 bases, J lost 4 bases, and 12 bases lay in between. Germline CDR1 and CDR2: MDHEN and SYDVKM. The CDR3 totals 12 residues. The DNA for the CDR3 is TGTGCCTCACTAACACCTTACAATGAGCAGTTCTTC. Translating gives CASLTPYNEQFF.

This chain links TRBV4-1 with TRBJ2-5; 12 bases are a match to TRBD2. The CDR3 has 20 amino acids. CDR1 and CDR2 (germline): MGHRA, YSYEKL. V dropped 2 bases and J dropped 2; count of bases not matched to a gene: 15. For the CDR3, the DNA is TGCGCCAGCAGCCAACTTGGACTAGCGGGAACGGTCACGGATCAAGAGACCCAGTACTTC. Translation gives CASSQLGLAGTVTDQETQYF.